This T cell receptor beta chain was profiled in a study of T cells after posttransplantation cyclophosphamide. Findings and caveats of the study: Later post-transplant blood repertoires were often dominated by donor CD8+ memory clones. TRB overlap between skin or GI tissue T cells and blood was limited. Recipient CMV seropositivity and CMV reactivation strongly tracked TRB clonality.

Treatment was busulfan-fludarabine conditioning, a marrow graft, and cyclophosphamide on days +3 and +4. This clone came up many times. Antigen specificity is unknown. Assay: immunoSEQ multiplex PCR; the TCRdb copy retains only in-frame clones and omits some. The sample was found to contain 7,500 to 8,000 clones, and every one recurs. Sequencing was performed on PBMCs, taken roughly three months after allogeneic stem cell transplant with posttransplant cyclophosphamide. The receptor was derived from an older female patient who received an allogeneic stem cell transplant from an unrelated donor, was CMV-positive, and had acute GVHD only. T cells may partly derive from the graft donor.

The CDR3 nucleotides read TGTGCCAGCAGCAAACATAACACCGGGGAGCTGTTTTTT. Residues: CASSKHNTGELFF. The chain uses TRBV11-3 and TRBJ2-2; no clear D. Germline V CDR1 and CDR2: SGHNT, YENEEA. Trimming pared 5 bases from V and 2 bases from J, leaving 6 bases between. This CDR3 is built from 13 residues.